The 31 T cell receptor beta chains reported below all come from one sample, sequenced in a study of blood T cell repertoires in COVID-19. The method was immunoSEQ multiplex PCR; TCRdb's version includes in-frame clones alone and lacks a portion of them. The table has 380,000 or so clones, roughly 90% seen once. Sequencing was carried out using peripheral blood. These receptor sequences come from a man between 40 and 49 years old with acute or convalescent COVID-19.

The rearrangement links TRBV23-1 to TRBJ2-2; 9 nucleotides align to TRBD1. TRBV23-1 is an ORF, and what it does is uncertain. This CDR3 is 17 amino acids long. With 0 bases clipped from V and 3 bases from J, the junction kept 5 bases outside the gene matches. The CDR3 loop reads CASSQSAGTGYTGELFF. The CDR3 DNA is TGCGCCAGCAGTCAATCAGCCGGGACAGGGTACACCGGGGAGCTGTTTTTT.

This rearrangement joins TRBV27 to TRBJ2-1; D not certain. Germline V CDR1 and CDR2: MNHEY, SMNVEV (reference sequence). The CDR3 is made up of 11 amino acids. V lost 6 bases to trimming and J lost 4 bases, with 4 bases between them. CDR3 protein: CASRTYNEQFF. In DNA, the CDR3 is TGTGCCAGCAGAACATACAATGAGCAGTTCTTC.

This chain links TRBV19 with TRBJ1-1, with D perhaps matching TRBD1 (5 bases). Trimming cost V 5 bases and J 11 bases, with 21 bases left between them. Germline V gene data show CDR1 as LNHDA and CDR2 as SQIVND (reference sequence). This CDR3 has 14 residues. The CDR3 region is CASSLQNQGGDAFF. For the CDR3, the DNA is TGTGCCAGTAGTCTACAGAATCAGGGAGGGGATGCTTTCTTT.

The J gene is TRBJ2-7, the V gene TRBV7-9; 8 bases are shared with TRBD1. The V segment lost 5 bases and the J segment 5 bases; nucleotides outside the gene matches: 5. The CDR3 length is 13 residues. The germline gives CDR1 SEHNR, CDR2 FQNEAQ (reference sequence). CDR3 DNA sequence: TGTGCCAGCAGCGCGTCGACAGGGGACGAGCAGTACTTC. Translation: CASSASTGDEQYF.

The CDR3, as DNA: TGTGCCAGCAGCCCCATACTAGCGGGGAGACAAGAGACCCAGTACTTC. Translating it yields CASSPILAGRQETQYF. The rearrangement joins TRBV7-2 to TRBJ2-5; 10 bases map to TRBD2. The CDR3 is made up of 16 amino acids. Unmatched junction bases numbered 8, after V lost 5 bases and J lost 2 bases. CDR1 and CDR2 from the germline V gene are SGHTA and FQGNSA.

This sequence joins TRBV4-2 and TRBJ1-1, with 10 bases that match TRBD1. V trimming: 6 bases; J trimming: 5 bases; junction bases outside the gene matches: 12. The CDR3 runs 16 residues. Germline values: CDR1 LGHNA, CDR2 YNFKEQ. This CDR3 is CASSPGTGDEGTEAFF. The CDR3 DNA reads TGTGCCAGCAGTCCCGGGACAGGGGACGAAGGGACTGAAGCTTTCTTT.

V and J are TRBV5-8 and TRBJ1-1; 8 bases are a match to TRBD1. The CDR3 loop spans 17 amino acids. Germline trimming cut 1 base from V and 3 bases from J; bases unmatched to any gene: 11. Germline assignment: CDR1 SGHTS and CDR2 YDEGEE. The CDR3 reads CASSLLMTGAPDTEAFF. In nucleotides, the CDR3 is TGTGCCAGCAGCTTGTTGATGACAGGGGCACCAGACACTGAAGCTTTCTTT.

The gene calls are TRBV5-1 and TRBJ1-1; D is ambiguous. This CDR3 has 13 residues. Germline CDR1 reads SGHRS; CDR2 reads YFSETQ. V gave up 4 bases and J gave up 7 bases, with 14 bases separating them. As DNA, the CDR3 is TGCGCCAGCAGCCTCACGGGGTTTAGTGAAGCTTTCTTT. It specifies CASSLTGFSEAFF.

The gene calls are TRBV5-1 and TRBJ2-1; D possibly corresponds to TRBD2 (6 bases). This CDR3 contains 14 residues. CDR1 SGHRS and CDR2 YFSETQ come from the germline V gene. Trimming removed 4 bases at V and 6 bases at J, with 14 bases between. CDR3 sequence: CASSPGTHSNEQFF. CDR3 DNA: TGCGCCAGCAGCCCTGGGACTCACTCCAATGAGCAGTTCTTC.

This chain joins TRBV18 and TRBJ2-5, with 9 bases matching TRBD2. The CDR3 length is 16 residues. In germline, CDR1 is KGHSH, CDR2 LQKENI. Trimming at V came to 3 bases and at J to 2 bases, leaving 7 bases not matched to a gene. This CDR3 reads CASSPGPAGGQETQYF. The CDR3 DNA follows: TGTGCCAGCTCACCCGGCCCTGCGGGGGGGCAAGAGACCCAGTACTTC.

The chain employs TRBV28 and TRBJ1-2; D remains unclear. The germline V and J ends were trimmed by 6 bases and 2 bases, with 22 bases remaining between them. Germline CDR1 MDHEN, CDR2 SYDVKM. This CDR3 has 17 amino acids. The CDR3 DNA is TGTGCCAGCAGCTACGATTCCGGGGTAAATTCCAACTATGGCTACACCTTC. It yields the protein CASSYDSGVNSNYGYTF.

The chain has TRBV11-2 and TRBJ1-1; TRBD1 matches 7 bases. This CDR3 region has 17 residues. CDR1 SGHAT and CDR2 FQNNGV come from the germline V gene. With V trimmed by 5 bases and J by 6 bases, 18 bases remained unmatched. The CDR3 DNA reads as TGTGCCAGCAGCATCGGGACAGCCTTCTTTCCGATCTCTGAAGCTTTCTTT. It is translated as CASSIGTAFFPISEAFF.

The CDR3, as DNA: TGTGCCAGTAGTATTTTGGACAGTTATAGCAATCAGCCCCAGCATTTT. It yields the protein CASSILDSYSNQPQHF. The chain has TRBV19 and TRBJ1-5; the D gene is possibly TRBD1 (6 bases). The CDR3 consists of 16 residues. V lost 3 bases and J lost 0, with 12 bases in between. From germline, CDR1 is LNHDA and CDR2 SQIVND (reference sequence).

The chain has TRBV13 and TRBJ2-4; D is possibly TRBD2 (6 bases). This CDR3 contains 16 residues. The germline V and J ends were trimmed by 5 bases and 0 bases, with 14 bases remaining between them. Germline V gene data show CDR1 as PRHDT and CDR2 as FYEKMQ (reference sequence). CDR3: CASSDDGGLAKNIQYF. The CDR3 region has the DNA TGTGCCAGCAGCGACGACGGAGGGCTAGCCAAAAACATTCAGTACTTC.

The chain's CDR3 is CASRKTTTDQETQYF. As DNA, the CDR3 is TGTGCCAGCAGAAAAACGACGACAGACCAAGAGACCCAGTACTTC. The V and J genes are TRBV2 and TRBJ2-5, with D possibly being TRBD1 (5 bases). Germline CDR1 reads SNHLY; CDR2 reads FYNNEI. The CDR3 is 15 amino acids. V was shortened by 6 bases and J by 0 bases, with 14 bases between the two germline ends.

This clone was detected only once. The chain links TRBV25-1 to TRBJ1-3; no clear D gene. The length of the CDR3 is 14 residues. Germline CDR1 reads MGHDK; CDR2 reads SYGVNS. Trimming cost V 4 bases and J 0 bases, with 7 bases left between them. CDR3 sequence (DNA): TGTGCCAGCAGTGCAGCGAGCTCTGGAAACACCATATATTTT. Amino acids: CASSAASSGNTIYF.

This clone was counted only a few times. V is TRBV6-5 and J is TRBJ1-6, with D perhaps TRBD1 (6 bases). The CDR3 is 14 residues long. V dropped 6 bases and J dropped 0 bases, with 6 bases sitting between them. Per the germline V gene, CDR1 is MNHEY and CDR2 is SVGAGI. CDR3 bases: TGTGCCAGCAGACAGGGCTCCTATAATTCACCCCTCCACTTT. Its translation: CASRQGSYNSPLHF.

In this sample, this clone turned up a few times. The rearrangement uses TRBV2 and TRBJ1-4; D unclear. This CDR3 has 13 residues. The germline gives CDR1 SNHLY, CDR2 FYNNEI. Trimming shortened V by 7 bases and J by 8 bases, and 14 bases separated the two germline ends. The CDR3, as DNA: TGTGCCAGCATCCCCGGGTTTCAAGAAAAACTGTTTTTT. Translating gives CASIPGFQEKLFF.

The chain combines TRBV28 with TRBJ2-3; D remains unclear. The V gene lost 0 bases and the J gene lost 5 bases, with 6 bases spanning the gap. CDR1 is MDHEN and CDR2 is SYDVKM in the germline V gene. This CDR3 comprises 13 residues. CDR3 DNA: TGTGCCAGCAGTTTATGGGAGCTAGATACGCAGTATTTT. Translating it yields CASSLWELDTQYF.

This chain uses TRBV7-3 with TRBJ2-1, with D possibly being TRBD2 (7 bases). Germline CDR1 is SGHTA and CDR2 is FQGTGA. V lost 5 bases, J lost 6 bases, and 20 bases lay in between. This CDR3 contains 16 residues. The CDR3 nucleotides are TGTGCCAGCAGCCCCTGGGGGGGGCGAAGTGGCAATGAGCAGTTCTTC. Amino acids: CASSPWGGRSGNEQFF.

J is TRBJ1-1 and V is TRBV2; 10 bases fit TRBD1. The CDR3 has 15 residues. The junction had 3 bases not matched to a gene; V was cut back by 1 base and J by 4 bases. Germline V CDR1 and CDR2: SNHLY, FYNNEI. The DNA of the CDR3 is TGTGCCAGCAGTGAAGGGCGGGACAGGGGCACTGAAGCTTTCTTT. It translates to CASSEGRDRGTEAFF.

CDR3 coding DNA: TGTGCCTGGAGCGAGGACAGGGGCTATGGCTACACCTTC. This encodes CAWSEDRGYGYTF. This chain uses TRBV30 with TRBJ1-2; TRBD1 agrees at 9 bases. CDR1 GTSNPN and CDR2 SVGIG come from the germline V gene (reference sequence). This CDR3 spans 13 amino acids. V shed 3 bases and J 4 bases; nucleotides not matched to a gene: 3.

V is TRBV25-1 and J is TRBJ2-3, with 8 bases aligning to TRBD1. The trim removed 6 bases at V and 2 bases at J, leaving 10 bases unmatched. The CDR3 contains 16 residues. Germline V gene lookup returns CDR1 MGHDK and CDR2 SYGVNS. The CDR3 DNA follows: TGTGCCAGCAGCAACTACGGACAGGGAAACACAGATACGCAGTATTTT. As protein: CASSNYGQGNTDTQYF.

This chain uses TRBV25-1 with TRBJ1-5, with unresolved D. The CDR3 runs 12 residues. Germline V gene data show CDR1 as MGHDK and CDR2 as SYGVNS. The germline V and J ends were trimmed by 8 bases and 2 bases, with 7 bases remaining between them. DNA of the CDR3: TGTGCCAGCGCTAACGGCAATCAGCCCCAGCATTTT. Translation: CASANGNQPQHF.

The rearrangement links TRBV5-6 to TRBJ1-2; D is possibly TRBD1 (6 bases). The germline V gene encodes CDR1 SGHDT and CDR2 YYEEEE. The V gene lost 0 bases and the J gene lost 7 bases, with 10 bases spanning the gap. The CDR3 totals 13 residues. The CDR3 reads CASSLERGFGYTF. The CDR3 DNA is TGTGCCAGCAGCTTGGAAAGGGGGTTTGGCTACACCTTC.

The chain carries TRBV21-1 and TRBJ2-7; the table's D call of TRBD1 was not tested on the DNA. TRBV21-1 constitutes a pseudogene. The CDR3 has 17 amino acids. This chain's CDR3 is CASSKFLAGQGEFEQYF. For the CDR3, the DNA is TGTGCCAGCAGCAAATTTTTAGCGGGACAGGGGGAGTTCGAGCAGTACTTC.

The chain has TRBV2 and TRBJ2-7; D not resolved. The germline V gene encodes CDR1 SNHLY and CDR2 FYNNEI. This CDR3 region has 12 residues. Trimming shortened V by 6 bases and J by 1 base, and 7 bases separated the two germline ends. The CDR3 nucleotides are TGTGCCAGCAGCACAGATTCCTACGAGCAGTACTTC. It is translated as CASSTDSYEQYF. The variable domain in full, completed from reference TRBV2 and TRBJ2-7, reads EPEVTQTPSHQVTQMGQEVILRCVPISNHLYFYWYRQILGQKVEFLVSFYNNEISEKSEIFDDQFSVERPDGSNFTLKIRSTKLEDSAMYFCASSTDSYEQYFGPGTRLTVT.

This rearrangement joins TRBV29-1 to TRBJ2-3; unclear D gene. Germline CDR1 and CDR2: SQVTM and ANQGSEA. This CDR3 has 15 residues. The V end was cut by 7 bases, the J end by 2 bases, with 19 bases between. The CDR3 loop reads CSARRRRLNTDTQYF. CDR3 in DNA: TGCAGCGCCCGCCGCCGGCGGCTAAACACAGATACGCAGTATTTT.

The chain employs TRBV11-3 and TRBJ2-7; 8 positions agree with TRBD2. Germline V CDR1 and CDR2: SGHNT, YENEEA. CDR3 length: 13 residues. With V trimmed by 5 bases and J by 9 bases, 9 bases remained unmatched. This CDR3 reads CASSALAGGRQYF. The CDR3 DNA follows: TGTGCCAGCAGCGCCCTCGCGGGGGGCAGGCAGTACTTC.

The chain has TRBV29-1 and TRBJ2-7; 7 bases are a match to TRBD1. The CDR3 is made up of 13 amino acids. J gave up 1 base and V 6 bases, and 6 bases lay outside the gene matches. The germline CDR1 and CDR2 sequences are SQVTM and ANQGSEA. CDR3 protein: CSVGQGVSYEQYF. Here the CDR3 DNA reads TGCAGCGTGGGTCAGGGGGTTTCCTACGAGCAGTACTTC.

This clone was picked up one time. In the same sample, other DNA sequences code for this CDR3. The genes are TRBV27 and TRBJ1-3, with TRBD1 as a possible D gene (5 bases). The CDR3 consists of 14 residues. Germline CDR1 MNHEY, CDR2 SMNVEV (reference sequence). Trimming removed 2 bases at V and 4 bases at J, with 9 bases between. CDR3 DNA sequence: TGTGCCAGCAGTTTAAGGGGTGCGGGAAACACCATATATTTT. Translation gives CASSLRGAGNTIYF.